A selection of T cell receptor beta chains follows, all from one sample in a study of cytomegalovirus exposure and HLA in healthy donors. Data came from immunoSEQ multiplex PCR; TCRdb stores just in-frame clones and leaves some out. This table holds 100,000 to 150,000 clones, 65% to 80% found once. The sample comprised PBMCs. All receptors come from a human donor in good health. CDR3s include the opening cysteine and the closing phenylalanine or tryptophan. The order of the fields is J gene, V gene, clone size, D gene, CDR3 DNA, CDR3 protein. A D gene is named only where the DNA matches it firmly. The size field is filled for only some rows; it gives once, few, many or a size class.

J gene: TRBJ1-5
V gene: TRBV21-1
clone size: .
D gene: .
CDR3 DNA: TGTGCCAGCAGCAATAAACAGGGGCCCCAGCATTTT
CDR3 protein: CASSNKQGPQHF

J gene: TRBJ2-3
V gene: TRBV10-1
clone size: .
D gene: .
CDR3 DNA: TGCGCCAGCAGTGAGTCGACCGGGGCAGATACGCAGTATTTT
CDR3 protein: CASSESTGADTQYF

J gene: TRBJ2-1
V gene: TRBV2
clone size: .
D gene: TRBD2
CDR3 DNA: TGTGCCAGCAGTGAAGGTAGCGGGAGAGGTGAGCAGTTCTTC
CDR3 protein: CASSEGSGRGEQFF

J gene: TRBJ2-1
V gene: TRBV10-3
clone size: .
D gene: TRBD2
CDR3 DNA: TGTGCCATCAAAGCAACAGCGGGGGAGCCCTACAATGAGCAGTTCTTC
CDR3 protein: CAIKATAGEPYNEQFF

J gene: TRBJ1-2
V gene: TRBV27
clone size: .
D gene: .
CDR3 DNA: TGTGCCAGCAGTTTCGGGGGGCAAGCTAACTATGGCTACACCTTC
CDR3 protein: CASSFGGQANYGYTF

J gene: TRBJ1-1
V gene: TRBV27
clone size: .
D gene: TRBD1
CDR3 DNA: TGTGCCAGCAACCGACAGGGTGGGACTGAAGCTTTCTTT
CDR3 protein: CASNRQGGTEAFF

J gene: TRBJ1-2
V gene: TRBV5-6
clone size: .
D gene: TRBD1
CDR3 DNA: TGTGCCAGCAGCTTGGTTCGACAGGGCAATGGCTACACCTTC
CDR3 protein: CASSLVRQGNGYTF

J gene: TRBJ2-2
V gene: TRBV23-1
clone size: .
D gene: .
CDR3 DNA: TGCGCCAGCAGCCTATCGGGTAGGGGCACCGGGGAGCTGTTTTTT
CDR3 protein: CASSLSGRGTGELFF

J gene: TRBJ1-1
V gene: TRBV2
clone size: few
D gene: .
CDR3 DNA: TGTGCCAGCATGGGCAGATACACTGAAGCTTTCTTT
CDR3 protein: CASMGRYTEAFF

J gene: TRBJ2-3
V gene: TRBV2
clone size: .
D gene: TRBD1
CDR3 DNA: TGTGCCAGCAGTGGCAAGGACAGGGTTGCAGATACGCAGTATTTT
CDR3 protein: CASSGKDRVADTQYF

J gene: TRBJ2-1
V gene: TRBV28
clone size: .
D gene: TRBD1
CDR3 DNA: TGTGCCAGCAGTTTATTCGGCCAGGGGGCGAAAAATGAGCAGTTCTTC
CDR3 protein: CASSLFGQGAKNEQFF

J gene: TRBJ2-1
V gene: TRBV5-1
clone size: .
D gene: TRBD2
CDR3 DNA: TGCGCCAGCAGCTTGGGACCTTTGGCGGGAGGGAGTAATGAGCAGTTCTTC
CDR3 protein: CASSLGPLAGGSNEQFF

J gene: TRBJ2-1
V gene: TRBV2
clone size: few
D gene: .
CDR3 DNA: TGTGCCAGCAAGGCAGGGAGGAACAATGAGCAGTTCTTC
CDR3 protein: CASKAGRNNEQFF

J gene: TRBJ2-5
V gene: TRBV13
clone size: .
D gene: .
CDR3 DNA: TGTGCCAGCAGCCGATCACGAAGGTTGACAGGCCCTCGAGAGACCCAGTACTTC
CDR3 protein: CASSRSRRLTGPRETQYF

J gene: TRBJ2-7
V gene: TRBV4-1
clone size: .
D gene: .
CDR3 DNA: TGCGCCAGCAGCCAAGGGGCCTCCGGGAACGAGCAGTACTTC
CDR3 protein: CASSQGASGNEQYF

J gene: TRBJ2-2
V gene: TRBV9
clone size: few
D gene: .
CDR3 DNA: TGTGCCAGCAGCGTGGCGGGATCCAACACCGGGGAGCTGTTTTTT
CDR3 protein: CASSVAGSNTGELFF

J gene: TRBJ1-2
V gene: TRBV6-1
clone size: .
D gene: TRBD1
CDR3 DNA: TGTGCCAGCAGTGCCCCACAGGGGGCGGCTACCTTC
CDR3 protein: CASSAPQGAATF

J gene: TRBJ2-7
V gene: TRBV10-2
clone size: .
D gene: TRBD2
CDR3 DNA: TGCGCCAGCAGTGAATCAGCGGGACTGACCTACGAGCAGTACTTC
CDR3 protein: CASSESAGLTYEQYF

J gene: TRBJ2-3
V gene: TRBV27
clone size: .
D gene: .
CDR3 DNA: TGTGTTGGCGGTACGAAAGATACGCAGTATTTT
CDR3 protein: CVGGTKDTQYF

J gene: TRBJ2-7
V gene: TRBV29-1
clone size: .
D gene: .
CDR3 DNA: TGCAGCGTTGGAGTTCTCCAGGGTTCCTCCTACGAGCAGTACTTC
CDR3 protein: CSVGVLQGSSYEQYF

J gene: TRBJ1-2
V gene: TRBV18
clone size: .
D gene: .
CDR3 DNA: TGTGCCAGCTCACCTATTCCCCCTGGACAGCTTGGTGGCTACACCTTC
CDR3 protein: CASSPIPPGQLGGYTF

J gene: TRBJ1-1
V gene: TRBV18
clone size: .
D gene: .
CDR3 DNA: TGTGCCAGCTCAGAACAGGGAACTAGCACTGAAGCTTTCTTT
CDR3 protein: CASSEQGTSTEAFF

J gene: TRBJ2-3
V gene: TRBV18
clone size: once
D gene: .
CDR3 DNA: TGTGCCAGCTCACCAGACTCGGATACGCAGTATTTT
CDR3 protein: CASSPDSDTQYF

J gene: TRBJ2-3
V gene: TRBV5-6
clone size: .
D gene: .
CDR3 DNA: TGTGCCAGCAGCTTGGAGGGGTCAGATACGCAGTATTTT
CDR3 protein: CASSLEGSDTQYF

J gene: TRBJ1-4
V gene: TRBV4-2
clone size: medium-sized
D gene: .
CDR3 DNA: TGTGCCAGCAGCCAAGCAGCAGGGGAGGGTGAAAAACTGTTTTTT
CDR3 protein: CASSQAAGEGEKLFF

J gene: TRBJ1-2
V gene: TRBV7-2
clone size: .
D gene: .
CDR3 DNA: TGTGCCAGCACCCCCCCCGGGACAAGTAACTATGGCTACACCTTC
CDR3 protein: CASTPPGTSNYGYTF

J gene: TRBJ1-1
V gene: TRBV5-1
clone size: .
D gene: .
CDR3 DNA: TGCGCCAGCAGCTTCCAGGGAAAAGGGGACACTGAAGCTTTCTTT
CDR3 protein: CASSFQGKGDTEAFF

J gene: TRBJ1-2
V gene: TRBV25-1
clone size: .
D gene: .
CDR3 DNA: TGTGCCAGCAGTGACAGGGCGATGACCTATGGCTACACCTTC
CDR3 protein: CASSDRAMTYGYTF

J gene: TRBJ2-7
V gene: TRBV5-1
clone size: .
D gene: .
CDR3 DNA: TGCGCCAGCAGCTTGGCCGAGTCCGCTCGCTACGAGCAGTACTTC
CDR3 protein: CASSLAESARYEQYF

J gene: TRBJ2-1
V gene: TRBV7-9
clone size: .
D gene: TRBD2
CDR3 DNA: TGTGCCAGCAGCTTAACCCTAGCGGGATGGAATGAGCAGTTCTTC
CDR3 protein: CASSLTLAGWNEQFF

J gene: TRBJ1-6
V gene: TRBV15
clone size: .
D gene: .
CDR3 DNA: TGTGCCACCACGACAGGTTATAATTCACCCCTCCACTTT
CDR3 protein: CATTTGYNSPLHF

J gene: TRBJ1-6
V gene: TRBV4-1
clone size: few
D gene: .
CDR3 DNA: TGCGCCAGCAGCCAAGAGGCTAACCATTACCGACAGGTCTTTTCCTCACCCCTCCACTTT
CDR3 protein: CASSQEANHYRQVFSSPLHF

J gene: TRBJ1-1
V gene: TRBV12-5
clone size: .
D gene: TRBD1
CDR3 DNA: TGTGCTGGATCCACGACAGGGGTGAGCACTGAAGCTTTCTTT
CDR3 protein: CAGSTTGVSTEAFF

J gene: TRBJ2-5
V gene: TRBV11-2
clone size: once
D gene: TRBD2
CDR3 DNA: TGTGCCAGCAGCTTAGACAGACTAGCCCAAGAGACCCAGTACTTC
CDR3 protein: CASSLDRLAQETQYF

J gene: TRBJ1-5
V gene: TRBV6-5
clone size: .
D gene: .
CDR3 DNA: TGTGCCGCCGGCGGGCTTCAACCCAATCAGCCCCAGCATTTT
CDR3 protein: CAAGGLQPNQPQHF

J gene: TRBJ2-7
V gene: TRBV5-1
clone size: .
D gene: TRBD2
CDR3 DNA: TGCGCCAGCAGCTTGGTCTTTGGGACTAGCGGGACCTACGAGCAGTACTTC
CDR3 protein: CASSLVFGTSGTYEQYF

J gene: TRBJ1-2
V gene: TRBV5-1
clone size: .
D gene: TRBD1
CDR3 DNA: TGCGCCAGCAGCTTGCGACAGGGAAATGGCTACACCTTC
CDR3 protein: CASSLRQGNGYTF

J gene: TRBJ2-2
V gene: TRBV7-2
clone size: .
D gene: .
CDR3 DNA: TGTGCCAGCAGCTTACAACTAGCTTTCACCGGGGAGCTGTTTTTT
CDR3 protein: CASSLQLAFTGELFF

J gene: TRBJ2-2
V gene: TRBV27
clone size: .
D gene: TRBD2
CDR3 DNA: TGTGCCAGCAGTCCGGGACTAGCGGGAGTAGGGAACACCGGGGAGCTGTTTTTT
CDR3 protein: CASSPGLAGVGNTGELFF

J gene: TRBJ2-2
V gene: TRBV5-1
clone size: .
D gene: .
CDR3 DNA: TGCGCCAGCAGCTTGGAGGTTAGCGCGAACACCGGGGAGCTGTTTTTT
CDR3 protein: CASSLEVSANTGELFF

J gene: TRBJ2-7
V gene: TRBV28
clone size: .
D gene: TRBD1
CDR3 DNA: TGTGCCAGCAGCCCCGTGGGGACAGGGTCCTACGAGCAGTACTTC
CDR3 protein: CASSPVGTGSYEQYF

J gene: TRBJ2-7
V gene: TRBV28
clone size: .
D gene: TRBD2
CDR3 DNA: TGTGCCAGCAGCCTAGCAGCGGGGAGCTCCTACGAGCAGTACTTC
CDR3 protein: CASSLAAGSSYEQYF

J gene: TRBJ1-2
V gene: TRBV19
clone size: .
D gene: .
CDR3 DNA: TGTGCCAGTTATAGGAGGGGCTATGACTATGGCTACACCTTC
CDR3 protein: CASYRRGYDYGYTF

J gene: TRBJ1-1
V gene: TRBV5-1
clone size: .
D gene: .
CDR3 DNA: TGCGCCAGCAGCTTGCTCCAGTTGAACACTGAAGCTTTCTTT
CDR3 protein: CASSLLQLNTEAFF

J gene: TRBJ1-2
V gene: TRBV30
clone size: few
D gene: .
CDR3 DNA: TGTGCCTGGGGTCAAGCGGGGCCCTATGGCTACACCTTC
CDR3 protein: CAWGQAGPYGYTF

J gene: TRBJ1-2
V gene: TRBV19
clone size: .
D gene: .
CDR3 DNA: TGTGCCAGTAGTATTGAGGGCAACTATGGCTACACCTTC
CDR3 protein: CASSIEGNYGYTF

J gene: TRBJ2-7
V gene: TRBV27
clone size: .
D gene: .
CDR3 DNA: TGTGCCAGCGGCCGGGACACCTCCTACGAGCAGTACTTC
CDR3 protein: CASGRDTSYEQYF

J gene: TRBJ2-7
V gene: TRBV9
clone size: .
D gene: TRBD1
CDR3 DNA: TGTGCCAGCAGCGTGACAGGGGAGGCCTACGAGCAGTACTTC
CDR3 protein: CASSVTGEAYEQYF

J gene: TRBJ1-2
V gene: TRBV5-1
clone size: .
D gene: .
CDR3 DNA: TGCGCCAGCAGCATAGGACAGACCTTTGGCTACACCTTC
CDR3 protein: CASSIGQTFGYTF

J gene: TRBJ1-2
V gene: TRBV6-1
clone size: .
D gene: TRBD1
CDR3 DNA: TGTGCCAGCAGTCGGACAGGGGAGGTCGCCGGCTACACCTTC
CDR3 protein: CASSRTGEVAGYTF

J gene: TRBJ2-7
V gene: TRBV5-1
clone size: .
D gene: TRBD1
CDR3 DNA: TGCGCCAGCAGCGGGACAGTCCCCTACGAGCAGTACTTC
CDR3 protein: CASSGTVPYEQYF

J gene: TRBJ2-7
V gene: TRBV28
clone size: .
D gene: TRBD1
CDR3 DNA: TGTGCCAGTATTGGGGGACAGCTCTACGAGCAGTACTTC
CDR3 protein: CASIGGQLYEQYF